This is a list of T cell receptor beta chains from one sample in a study of T cell responses to AZD1222 COVID-19 vaccine. Profiled with immunoSEQ multiplex PCR; TCRdb holds only in-frame clones, not every one. The sample contains tens of thousands of clones, around 90% of which appear only once. Sequencing used peripheral blood, obtained on day 0 of AZD1222 vaccination. These receptors originate from an adult in good health. Each CDR3 is given with its conserved first and last residue. The D gene is left open where the match is weak. Only some rows state a clone size, as once, few, many or a class for expanded clones.

d_gene,j_gene,v_gene,abundance,CDR3aa,CDR3nt
TRBD2,TRBJ2-2,TRBV19,.,CASRSRGLALMNTGELFF,TGTGCCAGTAGGTCCCGGGGACTAGCGCTTATGAACACCGGGGAGCTGTTTTTT
.,TRBJ2-2,TRBV4-2,.,CASSQHEGAGTGELFF,TGTGCCAGCAGCCAACATGAAGGGGCGGGAACCGGGGAGCTGTTTTTT
TRBD1,TRBJ2-2,TRBV28,.,CASSRGGQGNTGELFF,TGTGCCAGCAGCCGTGGGGGACAGGGGAACACCGGGGAGCTGTTTTTT
TRBD1,TRBJ1-5,TRBV4-3,.,CASSQGQGLRPQHF,TGCGCCAGCAGCCAAGGACAGGGCCTACGGCCCCAGCATTTT
.,TRBJ2-5,TRBV12-3/TRBV12-4,few,CASNGGYEETQYF,TGTGCCAGCAACGGAGGGTACGAAGAGACCCAGTACTTC
.,TRBJ1-3,TRBV9,.,CASSLTVDIAGNTIYF,TGTGCCAGCAGCCTCACTGTGGATATCGCTGGAAACACCATATATTTT
TRBD1,TRBJ1-2,TRBV19,.,CASSIEQGSGYTF,TGTGCCAGTAGTATCGAACAGGGGTCTGGCTACACCTTC
TRBD2,TRBJ2-1,TRBV24-1,.,CATRPRTRVVIEQFF,TGTGCCACCAGGCCCCGGACTAGAGTGGTGATTGAGCAGTTCTTC
TRBD1,TRBJ2-6,TRBV7-3,.,CASSPHASQGAGGANVLTF,TGTGCCAGCAGCCCCCATGCATCCCAGGGGGCGGGTGGGGCCAACGTCCTGACTTTC
.,TRBJ2-3,TRBV12-3/TRBV12-4,.,CASSLADTQYF,TGTGCCAGCAGTTTAGCAGATACGCAGTATTTT
.,TRBJ2-1,TRBV14,.,CASSQDRSGRGSYNEQFF,TGTGCCAGCAGCCAAGATAGAAGCGGGCGCGGGTCCTACAATGAGCAGTTCTTC
TRBD1,TRBJ1-1,TRBV7-4,.,CASSLRRGRQGGTEAFF,TGTGCCAGCAGCTTAAGGAGGGGGAGACAGGGAGGCACTGAAGCTTTCTTT
TRBD1,TRBJ1-4,TRBV5-1,.,CASSLGQGSRTNEKLFF,TGCGCCAGCAGCTTGGGACAGGGATCCAGAACTAATGAAAAACTGTTTTTT
TRBD2,TRBJ2-7,TRBV30,.,CAWTRTSGGIPYEQYF,TGTGCCTGGACCCGGACTAGCGGGGGTATCCCCTACGAGCAGTACTTC
.,TRBJ1-4,TRBV3-1/TRBV3-2,.,CASNRQQNEKLFF,TGTGCCAGCAATAGACAGCAGAATGAAAAACTGTTTTTT
TRBD1,TRBJ2-1,TRBV28,.,CASSFSRGYIPYNEQFF,TGTGCCAGCAGTTTTTCCAGGGGGTACATCCCCTACAATGAGCAGTTCTTC